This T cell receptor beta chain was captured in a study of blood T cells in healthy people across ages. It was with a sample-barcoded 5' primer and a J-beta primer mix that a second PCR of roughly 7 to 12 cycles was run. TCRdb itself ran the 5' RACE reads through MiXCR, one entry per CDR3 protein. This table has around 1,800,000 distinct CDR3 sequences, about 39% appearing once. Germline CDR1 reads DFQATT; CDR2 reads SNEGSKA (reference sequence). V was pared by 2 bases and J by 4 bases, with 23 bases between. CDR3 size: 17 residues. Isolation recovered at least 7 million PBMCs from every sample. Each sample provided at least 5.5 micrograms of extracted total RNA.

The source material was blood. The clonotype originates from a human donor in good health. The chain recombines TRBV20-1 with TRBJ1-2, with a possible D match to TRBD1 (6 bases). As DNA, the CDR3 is TGCAGTGCTAGACACCCGGGACAAAAAGGGCTAATCTATGGCTACACCTTC. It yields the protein CSARHPGQKGLIYGYTF.